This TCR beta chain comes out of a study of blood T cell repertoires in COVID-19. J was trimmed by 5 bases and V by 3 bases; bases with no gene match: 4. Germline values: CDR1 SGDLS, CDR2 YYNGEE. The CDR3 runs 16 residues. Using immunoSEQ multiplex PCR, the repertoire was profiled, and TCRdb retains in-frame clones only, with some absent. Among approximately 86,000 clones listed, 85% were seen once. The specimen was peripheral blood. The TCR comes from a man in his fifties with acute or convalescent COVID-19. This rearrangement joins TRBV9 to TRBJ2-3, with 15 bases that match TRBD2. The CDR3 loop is CASSELGLAGGDTQYF. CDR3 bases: TGTGCCAGCAGCGAGCTGGGACTAGCGGGAGGAGATACGCAGTATTTT.